These 15 T cell receptor beta chains were sequenced from one sample in a study of T cells in Graves' hyperthyroidism and ophthalmopathy. Researchers took RNA transcripts and amplified the TCR beta CDR3 regions from them. HTBI primers drove first-round RT-PCR of the TCR CDR3. Via MiXCR, TCRdb re-called the multiplex PCR reads, giving one row per CDR3 protein. The sample consists of some 400,000 distinct CDR3 sequences, 15% to 20% of them appearing once. The sequenced material came from blood. The receptors stem from a woman between 18 and 29 years old with Graves' hyperthyroidism.

There are many counts of this clonotype. This sequence joins TRBV9 and TRBJ2-4, with TRBD2 as a possible D gene (5 bases). CDR1 is SGDLS, CDR2 YYNGEE, per germline. V was shortened by 4 bases and J by 11 bases, with 13 bases between the two germline ends. The CDR3 has 12 amino acids. This chain's CDR3 is CASSPAGGLQYF. The CDR3 nucleotides are TGTGCCAGCAGCCCCGCCGGCGGGCTTCAGTACTTC.

This clonotype was counted many times. This chain links TRBV28 with TRBJ1-1, with 9 positions matching TRBD1. V gave up 6 bases and J gave up 3 bases; unmatched junction bases: 8. CDR1 is MDHEN and CDR2 is SYDVKM in the germline V gene. The CDR3 sequence is 15 residues long. The CDR3 DNA is TGTGCCAGCAGCCCGGGACAGGGAGCATACACTGAAGCTTTCTTT. Translated: CASSPGQGAYTEAFF.

This clonotype was seen many times. This rearrangement joins TRBV6-1 to TRBJ2-5; a weak D match, TRBD2 (7 bases). Between the trimmed V and J ends, which lost 0 bases and 4 bases, there was a span of 15 bases. Germline V gene sequence: CDR1 MNHNS, CDR2 SASEGT. This CDR3 is 16 amino acids long. The CDR3 DNA is TGTGCCAGCAGTGAAGCCAATCGGGGGGCCAGAGAGACCCAGTACTTC. Protein: CASSEANRGARETQYF.

This clonotype has at least ten counts. In DNA form, the CDR3 reads TGTGCCACCAGCCCCAACTTGCTGGGCTACACCTTC. It codes for CATSPNLLGYTF. The rearrangement uses TRBV24-1 and TRBJ1-2; no clear D gene. Germline CDR1 and CDR2: KGHDR and SFDVKD. The CDR3 loop spans 12 amino acids. V gave up 7 bases and J gave up 8 bases, with 13 bases separating them.

This clonotype was counted many times. The V gene is TRBV11-3, the J gene TRBJ2-7, with no clear D. Germline CDR1 SGHNT, CDR2 YENEEA. Trimming took 0 bases from V and 5 from J, leaving 8 bases between them. The CDR3 length is 13 residues. CDR3 nucleotide sequence: TGTGCCAGCAGCTTAGATCCGAGCGACGAGCAGTACTTC. This encodes CASSLDPSDEQYF.

In regard to this clonotype: A read error may account for a junction end that differs from germline. V is TRBV24-1 and J is TRBJ1-5, with 8 bases fitting TRBD1. Germline V gene sequence: CDR1 KGHDR, CDR2 SFDVKD. The CDR3 runs 16 residues. The CDR3 DNA reads as TGTGCCACCAGTGAAAAAGGACAGGGCAGCAATCAGCCCCTGCATTTT. Amino acid sequence: CATSEKGQGSNQPLHF.

The chain carries TRBV28 and TRBJ1-1, with D tentatively TRBD1 (5 bases). The CDR3 is 16 residues long. The V end lost 6 bases, the J end lost 0 bases, and 17 bases lay between the germline ends. CDR1 and CDR2 from the germline V gene are MDHEN and SYDVKM. The CDR3 here is CASSPPRGSMNTEAFF. Here the CDR3 DNA reads TGTGCCAGCAGCCCACCCCGGGGGTCTATGAACACTGAAGCTTTCTTT.

The chain links TRBV6-1 to TRBJ1-5; possibly TRBD1 for D (6 bases). This CDR3 spans 17 amino acids. From germline, CDR1 is MNHNS and CDR2 SASEGT. V was trimmed by 9 bases and J by 2 bases, leaving 23 bases between them. CDR3 amino acids: CASSPGTIGMRNQPQHF. CDR3 coding DNA: TGTGCCAGTAGTCCCGGGACAATTGGGATGCGCAATCAGCCCCAGCATTTT.

Only a few counts were recorded for this clonotype. This chain links TRBV6-5 with TRBJ2-7, with 7 bases lining up with TRBD2. CDR3 length: 15 residues. CDR1 and CDR2 from the germline V gene are MNHEY and SVGAGI. With V trimmed by 1 base and J by 0 bases, 3 bases remained unmatched. CDR3 sequence reads: CASSYWSGGSYEQYF. CDR3 bases: TGTGCCAGCAGTTACTGGTCGGGGGGCTCCTACGAGCAGTACTTC.

There are many counts of this clonotype. The chain is built from TRBV2 and TRBJ1-2; 8 bases fit TRBD1. This CDR3 has 13 residues. The germline gives CDR1 SNHLY, CDR2 FYNNEI. After removal of 6 bases from V and 3 bases from J, the junction contained 3 bases not matched to a gene. CDR3 residues: CASRVQGDYGYTF. The CDR3 coding sequence is TGTGCCAGCAGGGTACAGGGGGACTATGGCTACACCTTC.

The V call is TRBV11-2, the J call TRBJ2-7; D assignment may be TRBD1 or TRBD2 (5 bases each). The germline V gene encodes CDR1 SGHAT and CDR2 FQNNGV. Trimming pared 5 bases from V and 3 bases from J, leaving 17 bases between. The CDR3 runs 15 residues. CDR3 DNA: TGTGCCAGCAGCCTGATCGGGGACCCCTACTACGAGCAGTACTTC. Its protein is CASSLIGDPYYEQYF.

Ten or more counts support this clonotype. The chain has TRBV7-9 and TRBJ2-4; TRBD2 is a possible D gene (7 bases). In germline, CDR1 is SEHNR, CDR2 FQNEAQ (reference sequence). Trimming took 0 bases from V and 8 from J, leaving 17 bases between them. CDR3 length: 16 amino acids. The CDR3, as DNA: TGTGCCAGCAGCTTAGCGGCAGCGGGGAAGGGGGACATTCAGTACTTC. This gives the protein CASSLAAAGKGDIQYF.

This clonotype was counted ten times or more. This chain joins TRBV7-8 and TRBJ1-5, with D perhaps TRBD1 (5 bases). Germline V gene data show CDR1 as SGHVS and CDR2 as FQNEAQ. V was pared by 2 bases and J by 4 bases, with 9 bases between. The CDR3 extends over 14 amino acids. The CDR3 is CASSLWGKNQPQHF. CDR3 in DNA: TGTGCCAGCAGCTTATGGGGGAAGAATCAGCCCCAGCATTTT. Together with reference TRBV7-8 and TRBJ1-5, the CDR3 gives the full variable domain: GAGVSQSPRYKVAKRGQDVALRCDPISGHVSLFWYQQALGQGPEFLTYFQNEAQLDKSGLPSDRFFAERPEGSVSTLKIQRTQQEDSAVYLCASSLWGKNQPQHFGDGTRLSIL.

This clonotype was found many times. The chain joins TRBV6-1 to TRBJ2-5; maybe TRBD1 (5 bases). Trimming pared 6 bases from V and 2 bases from J, leaving 10 bases between. This CDR3 region has 13 residues. CDR1 is MNHNS and CDR2 is SASEGT in the germline V gene. The CDR3, as DNA: TGTGCCAGCAGCCAGGGCCGTCAAGAGACCCAGTACTTC. Amino acid sequence: CASSQGRQETQYF.

This clonotype was counted between two and nine times. The chain links TRBV11-1 to TRBJ1-5; 7 nucleotides align to TRBD1. This CDR3 has 16 amino acids. The germline CDR1 and CDR2 sequences are SGHAT and FQDESV (reference sequence). CDR3 residues: CVRTGGAGTEDQPQHF. The CDR3 DNA is TGTGTCCGAACGGGGGGGGCCGGGACAGAGGATCAGCCCCAGCATTTT.